These T cell receptor beta chains were read from a single sample in a study of blood T cell repertoires in COVID-19. Here immunoSEQ multiplex PCR was the method, and the copy in TCRdb shows in-frame clones only, minus some. This table holds around 260,000 clones, 90% found once. Sequencing was carried out using PBMCs or T cells enriched from blood (not recorded which). The receptors were sampled from a woman in her 30s who had recovered from COVID-19. Both conserved end residues are part of each CDR3. The D gene is left open where the match is weak. Some rows mark clone size as missing; the rest say once, few, many or name a class of expanded clone.

j_call d_call clone_size v_call cdr3_aa cdr3_nt
TRBJ1-6 TRBD1 NA TRBV7-9 CASSLLTGGNSPLHF TGTGCCAGCAGCTTGTTGACAGGGGGTAATTCACCCCTCCACTTT
TRBJ2-7 TRBD1 NA TRBV5-4 CASSLPGQGLVEQYF TGTGCCTCGAGTCTGCCGGGACAGGGGCTAGTCGAGCAGTACTTC
TRBJ2-7 TRBD2 NA TRBV5-4 CASSQAGVSSYEQYF TGTGCCAGCAGCCAAGCGGGAGTGAGCTCCTACGAGCAGTACTTC
TRBJ1-3 TRBD1 once TRBV3-1/TRBV3-2 CASRPGQGMGDTIYF TGTGCCAGCAGGCCCGGACAGGGGATGGGAGACACCATATATTTT
TRBJ2-3 NA NA TRBV28 CASSIGTFTPEGDTQYF TGTGCCAGCAGTATCGGGACTTTCACGCCGGAGGGAGATACGCAGTATTTT
TRBJ2-2 TRBD2 NA TRBV30 CARRSSGATGELFF TGTGCCCGAAGGTCTAGCGGGGCCACCGGGGAGCTGTTTTTT
TRBJ2-5 TRBD2 NA TRBV7-6 CASSAIAPLAGGKETQYF TGTGCCAGCAGCGCTATAGCCCCCCTAGCGGGAGGGAAAGAGACCCAGTACTTC
TRBJ1-5 TRBD1 NA TRBV7-2 CASSLGGQNNQPQHF TGTGCCAGCAGCTTAGGGGGACAGAACAATCAGCCCCAGCATTTT
TRBJ2-5 TRBD2 NA TRBV7-9 CASSPGLAEVQETQYF TGTGCCAGCAGCCCAGGACTAGCGGAGGTTCAAGAGACCCAGTACTTC
TRBJ1-2 NA few TRBV10-1 CANDRDNPYGYTF TGCGCCAACGACAGAGATAACCCCTATGGCTACACCTTC
TRBJ2-7 NA NA TRBV5-4 CASSLDRSSYEQYF TGTGCCAGCAGCTTGGACAGGAGCTCCTACGAGCAGTACTTC
TRBJ2-1 TRBD2 NA TRBV7-3 CASSKPGLASNEQFF TGTGCCAGCAGCAAACCGGGACTAGCAAGCAATGAGCAGTTCTTC
TRBJ2-7 TRBD2 NA TRBV4-1 CASSQDREEVSYEQYF TGCGCCAGCAGCCAAGATCGGGAGGAGGTGAGCTACGAGCAGTACTTC
TRBJ2-5 NA NA TRBV7-3 CASSPGTSQTQYF TGTGCCAGCAGCCCAGGGACTTCTCAGACCCAGTACTTC
TRBJ2-2 NA NA TRBV9 CASSVAGVNTGELFF TGTGCCAGCAGCGTAGCGGGAGTGAACACCGGGGAGCTGTTTTTT
TRBJ1-2 TRBD1 NA TRBV19 CASSNLGQGARYGYTF TGTGCCAGTAGTAACTTGGGACAGGGGGCGCGATATGGCTACACCTTC